These 26 T cell receptor beta chains came from one sample sequenced in a study of CD8 T cells in Susac syndrome. Random hexamers were used to reverse transcribe roughly 0.45 to 1 ug of RNA. TCRdb re-called the immunoSEQ multiplex PCR reads with MiXCR, one entry per CDR3 protein. The sample carries approximately 270,000 distinct CDR3 sequences, roughly 93% recorded once. The specimen was CD4+ T cells from PBMCs. The receptors were gathered from a human donor with multiple sclerosis.

V gene TRBV7-2 combines with J gene TRBJ2-2; D assignment may be TRBD1 or TRBD2 (5 bases each). Germline V lookup: CDR1 SGHTA, CDR2 FQGNSA. Trimming pared 5 bases from V and 1 base from J, leaving 11 bases between. The CDR3 is 15 amino acids. Here the CDR3 DNA reads TGTGCCAGCAGCCGAGGGGCGGGGAACACCGGGGAGCTGTTTTTT. It codes for CASSRGAGNTGELFF. The full variable domain, with the rest looked up from reference TRBV7-2 and TRBJ2-2, is GAGVSQSPSNKVTEKGKDVELRCDPISGHTALYWYRQSLGQGLEFLIYFQGNSAPDKSGLPSDRFSAERTGGSVSTLTIQRTQQEDSAVYLCASSRGAGNTGELFFGEGSRLTVL.

The rearrangement uses TRBV20-1 and TRBJ2-3; the D gene could be TRBD1 or TRBD2 (5 bases each). Between the trimmed V and J ends, which lost 5 bases and 4 bases, there was a span of 22 bases. The germline V gene encodes CDR1 DFQATT and CDR2 SNEGSKA (reference sequence). CDR3 size: 16 residues. The CDR3 sequence: CSARIRDAKFADTQYF. The CDR3 DNA reads TGCAGTGCTCGAATCCGGGACGCGAAATTCGCAGATACGCAGTATTTT.

V usage is TRBV12-3 or TRBV12-4 and J usage is TRBJ2-7; 7 nucleotides agree with TRBD2. The CDR3 sequence is 14 residues long. The junction had 8 bases not matched to a gene; V was cut back by 2 bases and J by 7 bases. The CDR3 bases are TGTGCCAGCAGTTTAAGGGAGGGGAGCGGAGAGCAGTACTTC. Translated, it gives CASSLREGSGEQYF.

The chain joins TRBV28 to TRBJ1-1; perhaps TRBD1 as D (5 bases). The V end was cut by 2 bases, the J end by 10 bases, with 11 bases between. The CDR3 sequence is 12 residues long. From germline, CDR1 is MDHEN and CDR2 SYDVKM. This CDR3 is CASSLRVRGAFF. Written as DNA, the CDR3 is TGTGCCAGCAGTTTACGGGTGAGGGGAGCTTTCTTT.

The V gene is TRBV4-1, the J gene TRBJ1-3; TRBD1 aligns across 9 bases. The CDR3 extends over 17 amino acids. V dropped 1 base and J dropped 0; count of bases not matched to a gene: 4. The germline V gene has CDR1 MGHRA and CDR2 YSYEKL. CDR3 sequence (DNA): TGCGCCAGCAGCCAAGTGGGACAGGGCATCTCTGGAAACACCATATATTTT. Translating it yields CASSQVGQGISGNTIYF.

The V call is TRBV9, the J call TRBJ2-5, with TRBD1 matching 7 bases. CDR1 is SGDLS, CDR2 YYNGEE, per germline. CDR3 size: 15 residues. The junction had 7 bases not matched to a gene; V was cut back by 4 bases and J by 1 base. The CDR3: CASSPRTGPQETQYF. The CDR3, as DNA: TGTGCCAGCAGCCCCAGGACAGGCCCCCAAGAGACCCAGTACTTC.

The rearrangement uses TRBV6-5 and TRBJ2-7, with TRBD1 identical over 7 bases. The germline CDR1 and CDR2 sequences are MNHEY and SVGAGI. The trim removed 4 bases at V and 2 bases at J, leaving 8 bases unmatched. The CDR3 spans 15 residues. The CDR3 protein is CASSFVTGRTYEQYF. The CDR3 coding sequence is TGTGCCAGCAGTTTCGTGACAGGGCGGACCTACGAGCAGTACTTC.

This rearrangement joins TRBV6-5 to TRBJ1-1; D is unresolved. V dropped 2 bases and J dropped 6 bases, with 7 bases sitting between them. CDR1 is MNHEY, CDR2 SVGAGI, per germline. CDR3 length: 12 amino acids. CDR3 protein: CASSYPGAEAFF. CDR3 nucleotides: TGTGCCAGCAGTTACCCAGGAGCTGAAGCTTTCTTT.

The rearrangement joins TRBV15 to TRBJ2-1; 7 nucleotides match TRBD1. The CDR3 totals 14 residues. V shed 0 bases and J 4 bases; nucleotides not matched to a gene: 0. The germline gives CDR1 LNHNV, CDR2 YYDKDF (reference sequence). Here the CDR3 DNA reads TGTGCCACCAGCAGAGACAGGGGGTACAATGAGCAGTTCTTC. This sequence encodes CATSRDRGYNEQFF.

The chain has TRBV4-1 and TRBJ2-1; 9 positions match TRBD2. The V gene end was trimmed by 4 bases and the J gene end by 0 bases; junction bases not matched to a gene: 13. This CDR3 has 19 amino acids. Germline assignment: CDR1 MGHRA and CDR2 YSYEKL. CDR3 sequence: CASSPSRTLAGDSYNEQFF. The CDR3 bases are TGCGCCAGCAGCCCTTCCAGAACTTTAGCGGGGGACTCCTACAATGAGCAGTTCTTC.

The rearrangement uses TRBV11-1 and TRBJ2-6, with 8 bases fitting TRBD1. This CDR3 comprises 18 residues. V was clipped by 5 bases and J by 4 bases; unmatched bases: 13. Looked up from germline, CDR1 is SGHAT and CDR2 is FQDESV (reference sequence). The CDR3 here is CASSLRTGRGGGANVLTF. CDR3 DNA: TGTGCCAGCAGCCTGAGGACAGGGCGGGGTGGAGGGGCCAACGTCCTGACTTTC.

J is TRBJ1-1 and V is TRBV27, with D tentatively TRBD1 (6 bases). Germline V gene data show CDR1 as MNHEY and CDR2 as SMNVEV (reference sequence). V was clipped by 4 bases and J by 1 base, with 22 bases between them. The CDR3 is 18 residues long. The CDR3 bases are TGTGCCAGCAGTTCCACAGGGAGGCAGGGTTTAGGGAACACTGAAGCTTTCTTT. Amino acids: CASSSTGRQGLGNTEAFF.

The chain carries TRBV7-2 and TRBJ1-5; TRBD1 matches at 11 bases. Looked up from germline, CDR1 is SGHTA and CDR2 is FQGNSA. V gave up 6 bases and J gave up 4 bases; unmatched junction bases: 11. The CDR3 loop spans 17 amino acids. CDR3 region: CASSSSGTGGWNQPQHF. The CDR3 region has the DNA TGTGCCAGCAGTTCTAGCGGGACAGGGGGTTGGAATCAGCCCCAGCATTTT.

The V and J genes are TRBV12-3 or TRBV12-4 and TRBJ2-1; tentatively, D is TRBD1 (6 bases). The CDR3 length is 15 residues. V gave up 5 bases and J gave up 3 bases, with 14 bases separating them. This CDR3 is CASSPGTGHYNEQFF. The CDR3, as DNA: TGTGCCAGCAGTCCTGGAACGGGACACTACAATGAGCAGTTCTTC.

The chain employs TRBV2 and TRBJ2-2, with a possible D match to TRBD2 (6 bases). The CDR3 is made up of 17 amino acids. CDR1 is SNHLY and CDR2 is FYNNEI in the germline V gene. Trimming pared 5 bases from V and 2 bases from J, leaving 18 bases between. DNA for the CDR3: TGTGCCAGCAGTCCTACAAACGGGCGGGGTAACACCGGGGAGCTGTTTTTT. This translates into CASSPTNGRGNTGELFF.

This rearrangement joins TRBV10-2 to TRBJ2-1; D possibly matches TRBD1 or TRBD2 (5 bases each). From germline, CDR1 is WSHSY and CDR2 SAAADI. This CDR3 spans 17 amino acids. Trimming stripped 2 bases from V and 0 bases from J, with 14 bases between. CDR3: CASSELAGTHSYNEQFF. CDR3 nucleotides: TGCGCCAGCAGTGAGCTAGCCGGGACCCACTCCTACAATGAGCAGTTCTTC.

V gene TRBV20-1 combines with J gene TRBJ1-1, with D unclear. Germline CDR1 and CDR2: DFQATT and SNEGSKA (reference sequence). V lost 7 bases to trimming and J lost 5 bases, with 14 bases between them. This CDR3 comprises 12 residues. The CDR3 here is CSGIGMGTEAFF. The CDR3 bases are TGCAGTGGCATAGGAATGGGGACTGAAGCTTTCTTT.

The V gene is TRBV3-1, the J gene TRBJ2-5; D is perhaps TRBD2 (7 bases). The CDR3 consists of 18 residues. Per the germline V gene, CDR1 is LGHDT and CDR2 is YNNKEL (reference sequence). V dropped 0 bases and J dropped 1 base, with 18 bases sitting between them. This chain's CDR3 is CASSQDSPVGGRQETQYF. Here the CDR3 DNA reads TGTGCCAGCAGCCAAGACTCCCCGGTGGGGGGGCGCCAAGAGACCCAGTACTTC.

The chain carries TRBV29-1 and TRBJ1-1; TRBD1 aligns across 9 bases. The CDR3 is 15 residues long. J was trimmed by 0 bases and V by 7 bases; bases with no gene match: 9. CDR1 and CDR2 from the germline V gene are SQVTM and ANQGSEA. The DNA for the CDR3 is TGCAGCGCTGCCACCTACAGGGGGCTGAACACTGAAGCTTTCTTT. This sequence encodes CSAATYRGLNTEAFF. The full variable domain, completed using reference TRBV29-1 and TRBJ1-1, is SAVISQKPSRDICQRGTSLTIQCQVDSQVTMMFWYRQQPGQSLTLIATANQGSEATYESGFVIDKFPISRPNLTFSTLTVSNMSPEDSSIYLCSAATYRGLNTEAFFGQGTRLTVV.

The V gene is TRBV7-9, the J gene TRBJ2-7; D gene unclear. The length of the CDR3 is 12 residues. CDR1 and CDR2 from the germline V gene are SEHNR and FQNEAQ (reference sequence). Trimming left V 5 bases short and J 2 bases short, with 7 bases between. The CDR3 loop reads CASSRAPYEQYF. CDR3 coding DNA: TGTGCCAGCAGCCGGGCTCCCTACGAGCAGTACTTC.

This rearrangement joins TRBV6-5 to TRBJ1-2; 8 nucleotides agree with TRBD1. The ends lost 5 bases at V and 1 base at J; junction bases unmatched: 12. Germline assignment: CDR1 MNHEY and CDR2 SVGAGI. This CDR3 is 17 amino acids long. The CDR3 protein is CASSHGQGGVRNYGYTF. The CDR3 DNA reads TGTGCCAGCAGTCACGGACAGGGAGGAGTTCGTAACTATGGCTACACCTTC.

J is TRBJ1-5 and V is TRBV6-6; D might be TRBD1 (5 bases). The CDR3 runs to 14 residues. The germline V and J ends were trimmed by 2 bases and 1 base, with 6 bases remaining between them. The germline gives CDR1 MNHNY, CDR2 SVGAGI (reference sequence). Here the CDR3 reads CASSYGGSNQPQHF. CDR3 in DNA: TGTGCCAGCAGTTACGGGGGAAGCAATCAGCCCCAGCATTTT.

The rearrangement uses TRBV6-5 and TRBJ1-2; 8 bases line up with TRBD1. In germline, CDR1 is MNHEY, CDR2 SVGAGI. The CDR3 contains 15 residues. With V trimmed by 5 bases and J by 1 base, 6 bases remained unmatched. The CDR3 DNA follows: TGTGCCAGCAGTCAACGGACAGGGCGTAACTATGGCTACACCTTC. It codes for CASSQRTGRNYGYTF.

V usage is TRBV20-1 and J usage is TRBJ1-6, with no clear D. CDR1 and CDR2 from the germline V gene are DFQATT and SNEGSKA (reference sequence). This CDR3 is built from 13 residues. V shed 7 bases and J shed 7 bases, with 14 bases lying between them. As DNA, the CDR3 is TGCAGTGTCCCGCCTAGCCCCAATTCACCCCTCCACTTT. Its protein is CSVPPSPNSPLHF.

The chain recombines TRBV29-1 with TRBJ2-1; weak D call: TRBD2 (6 bases). Germline loops: CDR1 SQVTM, CDR2 ANQGSEA. The CDR3 is made up of 15 amino acids. V dropped 3 bases and J dropped 0 bases, with 12 bases sitting between them. As DNA, the CDR3 is TGCAGCGTTGAGGGAGGTGCGAGCTCCTACAATGAGCAGTTCTTC. Translated: CSVEGGASSYNEQFF.

V is TRBV18 and J is TRBJ1-4; the D is unclear. Trimming took 8 bases from V and 8 from J, leaving 12 bases between them. The CDR3 contains 12 residues. Germline-derived CDR1 and CDR2 are KGHSH and LQKENI. The CDR3 region has the DNA TGTGCCAGCAGCACCCTTGGGGAAAAACTGTTTTTT. It specifies CASSTLGEKLFF.